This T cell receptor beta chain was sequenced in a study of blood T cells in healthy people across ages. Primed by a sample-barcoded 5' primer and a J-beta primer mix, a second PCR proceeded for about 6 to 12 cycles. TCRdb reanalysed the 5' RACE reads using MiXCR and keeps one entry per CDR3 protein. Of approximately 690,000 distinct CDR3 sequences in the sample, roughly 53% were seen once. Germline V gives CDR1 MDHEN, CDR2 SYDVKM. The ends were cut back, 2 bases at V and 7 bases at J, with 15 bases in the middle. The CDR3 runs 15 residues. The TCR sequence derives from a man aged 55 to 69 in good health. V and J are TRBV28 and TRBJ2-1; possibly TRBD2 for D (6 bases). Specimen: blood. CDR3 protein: CASSLPRDLRNEQFF. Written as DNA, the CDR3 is TGTGCCAGCAGTTTACCCCGGGACTTGAGGAATGAGCAGTTCTTC.